This TCR beta chain is drawn from a study of blood T cells in healthy people across ages. The CDR3 consists of 15 residues. CDR1 and CDR2 (germline): DFQATT, SNEGSKA (reference sequence). The V end was cut by 6 bases, the J end by 5 bases, with 23 bases between. The study's findings and limits: Naive T cell percentage by flow cytometry tracked strongly with beta diversity.

Together with a sample-barcoded 5' primer, a J-beta primer mix was included in a second PCR lasting about 6 to 11 cycles. Every molecule of cDNA carried a tag from a template-switch adaptor with 12 random nucleotides. TCRdb redid the calling of the 5' RACE reads with MiXCR, one entry per CDR3 protein. Among around 1,000,000 distinct CDR3 sequences listed, 25% were seen once. About this clonotype itself: The antigen remains unidentified.

The same specimen was also included in a second study, on T cells of mothers and their children. That work contributes: Donation came from three healthy Caucasian mothers together with their six children.

The sample was blood. The source is a girl under 10 years old in good health. This chain joins TRBV20-1 and TRBJ2-7; the D call may be TRBD1 or TRBD2 (5 bases each). The CDR3 loop reads CSASNLRGPKNEQYF. CDR3 bases: TGCAGTGCCTCCAACCTGAGGGGTCCTAAGAACGAGCAGTACTTC.